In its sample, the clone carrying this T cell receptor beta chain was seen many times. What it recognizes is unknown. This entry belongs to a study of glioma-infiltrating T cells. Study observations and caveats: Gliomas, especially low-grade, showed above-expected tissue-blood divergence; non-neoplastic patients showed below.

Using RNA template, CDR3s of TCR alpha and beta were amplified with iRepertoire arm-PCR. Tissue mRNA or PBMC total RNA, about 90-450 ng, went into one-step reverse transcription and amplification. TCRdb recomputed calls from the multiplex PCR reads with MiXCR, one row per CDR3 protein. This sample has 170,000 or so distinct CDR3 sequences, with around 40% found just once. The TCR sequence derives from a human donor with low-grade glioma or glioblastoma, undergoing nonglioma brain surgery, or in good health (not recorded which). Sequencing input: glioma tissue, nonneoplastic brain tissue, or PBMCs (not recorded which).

The CDR3 is CASTASGRQEEQYF. DNA of the CDR3: TGTGCCAGCACGGCTAGCGGGAGACAGGAGGAGCAGTACTTC. V and J are TRBV18 and TRBJ2-7; 10 positions agree with TRBD2. Unmatched junction bases numbered 11, after V lost 8 bases and J lost 7 bases. The length of the CDR3 is 14 residues. The V gene's germline CDR1 is KGHSH and CDR2 LQKENI. The complete variable domain, with remaining parts taken from reference TRBV18 and TRBJ2-7, reads NAGVMQNPRHLVRRRGQEARLRCSPMKGHSHVYWYRQLPEEGLKFMVYLQKENIIDESGMPKERFSAEFPKEGPSILRIQQVVRGDSAAYFCASTASGRQEEQYFGPGTRLTVT.